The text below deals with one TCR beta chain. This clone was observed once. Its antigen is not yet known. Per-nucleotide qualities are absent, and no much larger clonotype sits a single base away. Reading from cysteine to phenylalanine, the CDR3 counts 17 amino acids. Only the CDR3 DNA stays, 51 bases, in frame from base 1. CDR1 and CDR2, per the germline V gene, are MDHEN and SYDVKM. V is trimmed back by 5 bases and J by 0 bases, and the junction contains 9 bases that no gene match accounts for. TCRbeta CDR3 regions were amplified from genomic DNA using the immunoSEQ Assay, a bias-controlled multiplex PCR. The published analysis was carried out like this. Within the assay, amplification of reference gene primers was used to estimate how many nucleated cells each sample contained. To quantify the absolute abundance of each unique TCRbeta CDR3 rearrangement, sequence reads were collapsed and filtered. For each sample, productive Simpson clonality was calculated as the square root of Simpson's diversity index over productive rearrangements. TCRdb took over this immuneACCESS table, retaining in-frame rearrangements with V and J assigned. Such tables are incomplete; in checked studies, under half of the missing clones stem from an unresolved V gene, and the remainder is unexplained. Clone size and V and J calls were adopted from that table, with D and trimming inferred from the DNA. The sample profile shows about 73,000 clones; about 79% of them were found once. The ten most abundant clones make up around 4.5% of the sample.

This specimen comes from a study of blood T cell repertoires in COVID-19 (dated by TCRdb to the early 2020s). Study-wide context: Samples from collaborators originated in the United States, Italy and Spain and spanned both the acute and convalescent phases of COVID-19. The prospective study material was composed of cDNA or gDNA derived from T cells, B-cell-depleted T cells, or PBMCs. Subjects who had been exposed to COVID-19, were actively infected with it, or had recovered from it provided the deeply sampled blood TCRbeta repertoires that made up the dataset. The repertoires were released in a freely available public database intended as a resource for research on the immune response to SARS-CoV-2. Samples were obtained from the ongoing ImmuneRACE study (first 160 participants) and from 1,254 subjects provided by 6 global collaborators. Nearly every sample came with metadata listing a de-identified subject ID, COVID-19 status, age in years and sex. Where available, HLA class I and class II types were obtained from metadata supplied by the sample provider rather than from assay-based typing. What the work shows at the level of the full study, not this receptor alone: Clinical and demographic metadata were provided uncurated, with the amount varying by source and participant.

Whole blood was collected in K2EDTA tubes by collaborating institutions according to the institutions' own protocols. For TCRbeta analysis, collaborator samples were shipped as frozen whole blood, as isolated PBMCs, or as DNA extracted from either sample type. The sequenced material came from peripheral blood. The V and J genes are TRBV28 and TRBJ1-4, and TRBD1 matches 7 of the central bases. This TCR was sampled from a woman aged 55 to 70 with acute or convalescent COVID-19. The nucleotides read TGTGCCAGCAGTCCGGGACAGATCAGTGCAACTAATGAAAAACTGTTTTTT. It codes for CASSPGQISATNEKLFF.